Described below is a single T cell receptor (beta chain) sequence and its context. TCRdb keeps only in-frame clones here, not all; method: immunoSEQ multiplex PCR. The sample consists of roughly 130,000 clones, 70% to 90% of them appearing once. This sample was taken from a study of blood T cell repertoires in COVID-19. Turning to the study itself: Sites in the United States, Italy and Spain provided acute and convalescent COVID-19 samples. PBMCs, B-cell-depleted T cells, or T cells were the source of the cDNA or gDNA that made up the material.

This study enrolled people aged 18 to 89 from 24 US geographic areas. Which cohort a participant joined came from the clinical history participants gave. Germline V gene lookup returns CDR1 MNHEY and CDR2 SMNVEV (reference sequence). The CDR3 extends over 16 amino acids. With V trimmed by 10 bases and J by 6 bases, 16 bases remained unmatched. The chain recombines TRBV27 with TRBJ2-1; 9 nucleotides align to TRBD2. This sequence originates from a woman in her forties or fifties with acute COVID-19. Specimen: PBMCs or T cells enriched from blood (not recorded which). The CDR3 nucleotides read TGTGCCACCAAATCGCCCCTAGCGGGAACCTTCAATGAGCAGTTCTTC. This encodes CATKSPLAGTFNEQFF.